This record covers a single T cell receptor beta chain. The antigen remains undetermined. Regarding time point: cycle 4 day 1 (C4D1), after more than five weeks of nivolumab. Each and every patient relapsed after autologous stem cell transplantation, and patients got differing brentuximab vedotin exposure. The investigators isolated CD8+ T cells from thawed PBMCs using magnetic negative selection. Profiling relied on immunoSEQ multiplex PCR, and the TCRdb table lists in-frame clones only, not all of them. Of thousands of clones listed, 72% were seen once; the top ten hold approximately 35%. The data were taken from a study of PD-1 blockade in classical Hodgkin lymphoma. Study-wide findings and caveats: CD4+ TCR diversity, unlike CD8+, climbed significantly by C4D1. Nivolumab initiation under 1 year post-ASCT meant exclusion.

Germline values: CDR1 SGHDT, CDR2 YYEEEE. V shed 2 bases and J shed 8 bases, with 19 bases lying between them. This CDR3 contains 15 residues. The chain joins TRBV5-6 to TRBJ1-2; tentatively, D is TRBD1 (6 bases). The sequenced sample was CD8+ T cells from blood, obtained before the fourth cycle of nivolumab. The receptor was isolated from a human donor with classical Hodgkin lymphoma. CDR3 region: CASSFQVRGRRGYTF. The CDR3 nucleotides are TGTGCCAGCAGCTTCCAAGTTCGGGGGCGTAGGGGCTACACCTTC.